The sequence of this TCR beta chain was determined in a study of human T cells and chemical hapten exposure. The study, taken as a whole, reports: TCRs exceeding a frequency of 1 in 1000 stayed unchanged under DPC sensitization.

Unique molecular identifiers were attached to individual cDNA molecules during library preparation. Authors' data handling: There were a median of approximately 100,000 TCRs per sample, with a range from roughly 23,224 to 750,000. Each CDR3 protein gets one entry after TCRdb re-called the reads with MiXCR. These V and J calls rely on TCRdb rather than the paper's analysis. The repertoire holds about 2,600 distinct CDR3 sequences, with 46% as singletons. This clonotype was counted between two and nine times. Its antigen is unidentified. Described treatment: therapeutic diphenylcyclopropenone sensitization with weekly scalp DPC. The study drew its donors from alopecia patients who were 18 to 70 years old and suitable for DPC. In germline, CDR1 is ENHRY, CDR2 SYGVKD. Losses at the gene ends were 4 bases for V and 1 base for J; bases not matched to a gene: 7. CDR3 length equals 16 residues.

The source of this sequence is an adult with alopecia areata. Some clones in this sample may be carry-over from other donors' samples. This table probably holds off-target reads from a library built for another chain. The source was whole blood, collected before DPC sensitization or 2, 6, or about 24 weeks after (not recorded which). The J gene is TRBJ2-5, the V gene TRBV10-3; TRBD1 agrees at 9 bases. The CDR3 DNA sequence: TGTGCCATCAGTGCCCCTCCGGGACAGGGCCAAGAGACCCAGTACTTC. It codes for CAISAPPGQGQETQYF.